Shown below are 8 T cell receptor beta chains from a single sample sequenced in a study of response to subunit inactivated influenza vaccine. TCRdb recomputed calls from the RT-PCR reads with MiXCR, one row per CDR3 protein. The top ten clones hold about 31% of a sample with approximately 170,000 distinct CDR3 sequences, less than 15% of them seen once. A further study also used this sample, focusing on T cells expressing NK-cell markers. This second report adds: Generation of TCR beta cDNA was performed by 5'RACE template switching incorporating UMIs.

Sequencing was performed on CD8+ T cells sorted from PBMCs, taken 12 days after vaccination. All receptors come from a man in his fifties who received an inactivated influenza vaccine.

The V call is TRBV28, the J call TRBJ2-1; 10 bases are a match to TRBD2. This CDR3 contains 16 residues. V lost 3 bases and J lost 2; bases outside the gene matches: 4. Germline lookup yields CDR1 MDHEN and CDR2 SYDVKM. The CDR3 coding sequence is TGTGCCAGCAGTTTGCGGACTAGCGGTCCCTACAATGAGCAGTTCTTC. The encoded protein is CASSLRTSGPYNEQFF.

This clonotype was detected many times. The chain uses TRBV20-1 and TRBJ2-3; the D gene is possibly TRBD2 (6 bases). Germline CDR1 reads DFQATT; CDR2 reads SNEGSKA (reference sequence). The CDR3 has 12 residues. V was trimmed by 7 bases and J by 6 bases, leaving 14 bases between them. The CDR3 DNA reads TGCAGTGGGGCGGGGTGGCCCGATACGCAGTATTTT. Encoded protein: CSGAGWPDTQYF.

This clonotype has only a few counts. This sequence joins TRBV12-3 or TRBV12-4 and TRBJ2-2; 7 bases match TRBD1. Losses at the gene ends were 5 bases for V and 7 bases for J; bases not matched to a gene: 13. CDR3 length: 16 residues. CDR3 region: CASSSAETGFFGELFF. For the CDR3, the DNA is TGTGCCAGCAGTAGCGCTGAGACAGGGTTTTTCGGGGAGCTGTTTTTT.

The chain uses TRBV20-1 and TRBJ2-7; 11 nucleotides line up with TRBD2. Germline V gives CDR1 DFQATT, CDR2 SNEGSKA (reference sequence). The trim removed 2 bases at V and 6 bases at J, leaving 6 bases unmatched. The CDR3 length is 14 residues. The CDR3 here is CSARTSGGAGEQYF. As DNA, the CDR3 is TGCAGTGCTAGAACTAGCGGGGGTGCAGGCGAGCAGTACTTC.

The V and J genes are TRBV10-3 and TRBJ2-1; D possibly corresponds to TRBD1 (5 bases). Germline loops: CDR1 ENHRY, CDR2 SYGVKD. CDR3 length: 16 residues. V was shortened by 6 bases and J by 0 bases, with 15 bases between the two germline ends. The DNA for the CDR3 is TGTGCCATCAGAAAAACAGGACCCAGCTCCTACAATGAGCAGTTCTTC. It yields the protein CAIRKTGPSSYNEQFF.

The chain uses TRBV7-3 and TRBJ1-1; TRBD1 agrees at 7 bases. This CDR3 region has 16 residues. V shed 5 bases, J shed 3 bases, and the junction held 12 bases outside the gene matches. CDR1 and CDR2 from the germline V gene are SGHTA and FQGTGA. CDR3 DNA sequence: TGTGCCAGCAGCCCTGGAGGGGGCATCGTCGACACTGAAGCTTTCTTT. This sequence encodes CASSPGGGIVDTEAFF. Using reference TRBV7-3 and TRBJ1-1 for the parts outside the CDR3, the full variable domain is GAGVSQTPSNKVTEKGKYVELRCDPISGHTALYWYRQSLGQGPEFLIYFQGTGAADDSGLPNDRFFAVRPEGSVSTLKIQRTERGDSAVYLCASSPGGGIVDTEAFFGQGTRLTVV.

The V gene is TRBV12-3 or TRBV12-4, the J gene TRBJ2-1; 7 positions agree with TRBD2. Trimming cost V 5 bases and J 7 bases; bases outside gene matches: 11. The CDR3 has 15 amino acids. The CDR3 protein is CASSPSIGRTNEQFF. DNA for the CDR3: TGTGCCAGCAGTCCCTCCATCGGGAGGACGAATGAGCAGTTCTTC.

The chain employs TRBV20-1 and TRBJ2-2; no reliable D call. Germline CDR1 and CDR2: DFQATT and SNEGSKA (reference sequence). CDR3 size: 17 residues. Trimming stripped 1 base from V and 2 bases from J, with 17 bases between. This CDR3 reads CSARGPPPGPNTGELFF. CDR3 nucleotide sequence: TGCAGTGCTAGAGGCCCCCCGCCGGGCCCAAACACCGGGGAGCTGTTTTTT.